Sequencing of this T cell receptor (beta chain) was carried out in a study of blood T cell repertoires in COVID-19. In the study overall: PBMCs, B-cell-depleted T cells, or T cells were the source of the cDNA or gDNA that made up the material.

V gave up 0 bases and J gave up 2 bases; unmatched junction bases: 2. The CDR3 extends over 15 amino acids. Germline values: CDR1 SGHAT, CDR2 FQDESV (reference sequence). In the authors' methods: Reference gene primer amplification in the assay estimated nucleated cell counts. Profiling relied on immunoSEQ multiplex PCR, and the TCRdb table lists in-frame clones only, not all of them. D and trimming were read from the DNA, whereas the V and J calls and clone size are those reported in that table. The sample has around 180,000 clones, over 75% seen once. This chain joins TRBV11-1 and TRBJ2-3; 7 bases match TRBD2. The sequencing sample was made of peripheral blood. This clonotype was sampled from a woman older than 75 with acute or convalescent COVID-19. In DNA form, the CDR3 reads TGTGCCAGCAGCTTAGCGGGAGGGCTCACAGATACGCAGTATTTT. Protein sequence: CASSLAGGLTDTQYF.